These 5 T cell receptor beta chains were all obtained from the same sample, sequenced in a study of T cell responses to AZD1222 COVID-19 vaccine. Profiled with immunoSEQ multiplex PCR; TCRdb holds only in-frame clones, not every one. The profile shows fewer than 200,000 clones, more than 80% of them singletons. Specimen: peripheral blood, collected on day 0 of AZD1222 vaccination. Receptor source: an adult in good health.

The chain carries TRBV14 and TRBJ2-3, with D perhaps matching TRBD2 (6 bases). Trimming left V 1 base short and J 11 bases short, with 13 bases between. CDR3 size: 13 residues. Germline V gives CDR1 SGHDN, CDR2 FVKESK. This CDR3 reads CASSQGGGMKQYF. The DNA for the CDR3 is TGTGCCAGCAGCCAAGGCGGCGGGATGAAGCAGTATTTT.

A remark on this clone: This CDR3 is missing its conserved last phenylalanine or tryptophan, likely due to a read error. No DNA is shown, since the ends of the CDR3 on it are uncertain; the CDR3 is the one TCRdb lists. This chain connects TRBV9 to TRBJ1-1; the table gives TRBD1 as D, unverified against the DNA. The CDR3 is 11 residues long, counting both termini. Germline loops: CDR1 SGDLS, CDR2 YYNGEE. The CDR3 loop reads CASSVGTGEIS.

The V gene is TRBV5-8, the J gene TRBJ2-1; 7 nucleotides agree with TRBD2. The CDR3 has 13 amino acids. In germline, CDR1 is SGHTS, CDR2 YDEGEE. After removal of 7 bases from V and 7 bases from J, the junction contained 8 bases not matched to a gene. The CDR3, as DNA: TGTGCCAGCTGGGGACTGGGGGGGAATGAGCAGTTCTTC. Encoded protein: CASWGLGGNEQFF.

This sequence joins TRBV25-1 and TRBJ1-1, with 7 bases fitting TRBD1. The V gene's germline CDR1 is MGHDK and CDR2 SYGVNS. J lost 3 bases, V lost 4 bases, and 5 bases had no gene match. The CDR3 is made up of 14 amino acids. The DNA for the CDR3 is TGTGCCAGCAGTGCACCCACAGGGGACACTGAAGCTTTCTTT. It yields the protein CASSAPTGDTEAFF.

J is TRBJ2-7 and V is TRBV27, with D possibly TRBD2 on 6 matching bases. Germline values: CDR1 MNHEY, CDR2 SMNVEV (reference sequence). Trimming stripped 4 bases from V and 0 bases from J, with 13 bases between. This CDR3 contains 15 residues. The CDR3 DNA follows: TGTGCCAGCAGTTCTGGAGCGGGCCGCTCCTACGAGCAGTACTTC. Translation: CASSSGAGRSYEQYF.